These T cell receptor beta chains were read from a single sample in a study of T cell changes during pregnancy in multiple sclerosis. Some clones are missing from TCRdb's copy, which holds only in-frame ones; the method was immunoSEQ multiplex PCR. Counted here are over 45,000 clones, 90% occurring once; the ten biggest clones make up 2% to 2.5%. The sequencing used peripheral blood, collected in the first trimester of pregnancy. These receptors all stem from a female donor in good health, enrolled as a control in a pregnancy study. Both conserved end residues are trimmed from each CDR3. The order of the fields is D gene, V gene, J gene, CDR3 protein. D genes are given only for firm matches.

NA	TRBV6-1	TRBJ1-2	ASSERGSIYGYT
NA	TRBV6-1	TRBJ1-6	ASISGQIYNSPLH
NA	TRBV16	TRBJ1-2	ASSQFESSLYGYT
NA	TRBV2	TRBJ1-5	ASSGIGASNQPQH
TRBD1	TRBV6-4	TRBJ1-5	ASSESTGGNQPQH
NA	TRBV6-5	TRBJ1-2	ASSTTGHVDYGYT
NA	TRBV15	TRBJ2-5	ATSREPRQQETQY
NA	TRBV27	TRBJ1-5	ASSFGGWSQPQH
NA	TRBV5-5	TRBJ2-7	ASSLAVSYEQY
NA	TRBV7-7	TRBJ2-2	ASSWGEYGGELF
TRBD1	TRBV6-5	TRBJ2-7	ASSYSGGPVYEQY
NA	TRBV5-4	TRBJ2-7	ASSFTGSYEQY
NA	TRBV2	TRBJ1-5	ASSDPRSNQPQH
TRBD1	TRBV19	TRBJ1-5	ASSRWTGSNQPQH
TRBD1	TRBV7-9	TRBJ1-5	ASSRQGWDQPQH
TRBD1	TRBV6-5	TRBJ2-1	ASSYGDRLYNEQF
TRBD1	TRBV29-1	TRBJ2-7	SALKWDSYEQY
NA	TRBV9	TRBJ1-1	ASSPPGGGGTEAF
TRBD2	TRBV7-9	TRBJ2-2	ASSFNPAGGELF
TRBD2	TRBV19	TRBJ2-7	ASSRGLTYEQY
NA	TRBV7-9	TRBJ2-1	ASSSVRVSYNEQF
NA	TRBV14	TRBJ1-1	ASSLAMNTEAF
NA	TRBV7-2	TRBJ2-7	ASSPGVSYEQY
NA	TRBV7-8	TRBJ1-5	ASSSGPDGEGNQPQH
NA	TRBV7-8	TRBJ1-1	ASSSRVATEAF
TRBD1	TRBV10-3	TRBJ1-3	AISTSGTGFSGNTIY
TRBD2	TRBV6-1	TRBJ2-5	ASSGGAKETQY
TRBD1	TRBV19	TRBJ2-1	ASSTGWTGIYNEQF
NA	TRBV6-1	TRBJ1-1	ASSPDMIMNTEAF
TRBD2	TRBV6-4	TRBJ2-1	ASSDSAGGSNEQF
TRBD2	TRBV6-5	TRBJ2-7	ASRERDPWWEQY
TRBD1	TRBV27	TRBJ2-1	ASSRPDREQF
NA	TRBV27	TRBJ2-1	ASTSSGDEQF
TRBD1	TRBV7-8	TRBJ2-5	ASSSTTGSETQY
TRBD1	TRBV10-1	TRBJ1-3	ASSEPSPPKTGAGNTIY
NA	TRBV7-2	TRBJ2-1	ASSPRAANEQF
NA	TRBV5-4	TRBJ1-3	ASSFPGSSTIY
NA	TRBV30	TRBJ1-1	AWSVDIFTEAF
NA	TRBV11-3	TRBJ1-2	ASSFFCRDGGMYGYT
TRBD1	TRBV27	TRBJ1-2	ASSRDRVSGYT
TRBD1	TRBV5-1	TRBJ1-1	ASSVGTGVYTEAF
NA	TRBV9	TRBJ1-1	ASSVDVAPNTEAF
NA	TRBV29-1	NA	SARDWAFEQY
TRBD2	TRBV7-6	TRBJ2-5	ASSFGTTKETQY
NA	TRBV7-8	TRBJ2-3	ASSVGSRRTDTQY
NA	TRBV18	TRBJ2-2	ASSQLQGNTGELF
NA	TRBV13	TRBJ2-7	ASSLYQGSSYEQY
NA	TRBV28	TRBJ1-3	ASSFSGSGNTIY
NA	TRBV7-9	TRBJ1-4	ASSSPQGTNEKLF
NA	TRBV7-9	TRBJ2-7	ASSLNPTEQY
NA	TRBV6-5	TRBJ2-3	ASSWGPTDTQY
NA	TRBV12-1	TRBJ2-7	ASSFTSQRDEQY
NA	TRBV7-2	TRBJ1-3	ASSGQMVSGNTIY
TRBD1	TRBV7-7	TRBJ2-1	ASSLGTGKMDEQF
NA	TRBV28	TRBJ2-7	ASSLGTFYEQY